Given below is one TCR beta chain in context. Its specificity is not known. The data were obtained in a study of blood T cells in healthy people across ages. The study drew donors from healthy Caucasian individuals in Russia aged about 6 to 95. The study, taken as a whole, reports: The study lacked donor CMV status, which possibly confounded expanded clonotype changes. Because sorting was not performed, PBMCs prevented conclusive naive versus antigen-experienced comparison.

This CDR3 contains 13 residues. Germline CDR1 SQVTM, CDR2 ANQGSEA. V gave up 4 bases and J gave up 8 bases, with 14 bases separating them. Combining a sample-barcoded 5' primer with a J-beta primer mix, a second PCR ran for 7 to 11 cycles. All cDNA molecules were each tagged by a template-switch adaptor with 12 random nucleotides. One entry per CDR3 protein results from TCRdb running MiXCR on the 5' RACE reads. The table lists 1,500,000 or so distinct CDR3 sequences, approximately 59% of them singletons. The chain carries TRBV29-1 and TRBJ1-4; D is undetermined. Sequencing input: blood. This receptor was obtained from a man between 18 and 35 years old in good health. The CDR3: CSVGPFRGEKLFF. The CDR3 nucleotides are TGCAGCGTTGGCCCTTTCCGGGGAGAAAAACTGTTTTTT.